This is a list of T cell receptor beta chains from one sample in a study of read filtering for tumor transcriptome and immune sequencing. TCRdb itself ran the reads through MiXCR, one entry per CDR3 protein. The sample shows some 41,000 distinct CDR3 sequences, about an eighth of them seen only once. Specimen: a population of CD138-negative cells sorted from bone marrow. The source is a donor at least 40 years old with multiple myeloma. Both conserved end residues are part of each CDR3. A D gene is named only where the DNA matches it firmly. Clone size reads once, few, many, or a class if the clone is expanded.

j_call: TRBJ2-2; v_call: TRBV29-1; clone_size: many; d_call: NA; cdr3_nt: TGCAGCGTTGAGGGACTCGGAAACGGAAAACCCGGGGAGCTGTTTTTT; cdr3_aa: CSVEGLGNGKPGELFF
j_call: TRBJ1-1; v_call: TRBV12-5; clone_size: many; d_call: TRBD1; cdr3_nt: TGTGCTAGTGGACCGTACCCGGGACAGGCCGCGAACACTGAAGCTTTCTTT; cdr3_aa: CASGPYPGQAANTEAFF
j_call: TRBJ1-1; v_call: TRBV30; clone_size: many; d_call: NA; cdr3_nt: TGTGCCTGGATTTCGACATTTTTGAGCGTGGGAGGATCCACTGAAGCTTTCTTT; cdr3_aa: CAWISTFLSVGGSTEAFF
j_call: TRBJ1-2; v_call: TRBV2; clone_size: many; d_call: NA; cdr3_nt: TGTGCCAGCAGGGAGGGCATCGGCTATGGCTACACCTTC; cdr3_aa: CASREGIGYGYTF
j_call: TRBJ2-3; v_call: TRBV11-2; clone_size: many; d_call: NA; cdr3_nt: TGTGCCAGCAGCTCACGGGGGGCACCCACAGATACGCAGTATTTT; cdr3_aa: CASSSRGAPTDTQYF
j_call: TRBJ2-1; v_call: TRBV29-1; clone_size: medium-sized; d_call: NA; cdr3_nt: TGCAGCGTTGAAGTGCCGGAGGGGGTTTACAATGAGCAGTTCTTC; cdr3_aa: CSVEVPEGVYNEQFF
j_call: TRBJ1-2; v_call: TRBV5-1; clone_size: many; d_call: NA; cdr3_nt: TGCGCCAGCAGCTTACGGGGCAGAGACTATGGCTACACCTTC; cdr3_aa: CASSLRGRDYGYTF
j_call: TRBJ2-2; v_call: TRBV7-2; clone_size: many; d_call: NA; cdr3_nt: TGTGCCAGCAGCCCACTCTGGACAAGCACCGGGGAGCTGTTTTTT; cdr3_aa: CASSPLWTSTGELFF
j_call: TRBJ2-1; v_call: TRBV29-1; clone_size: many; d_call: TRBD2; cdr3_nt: TGCAGCGTTGGTCGACTAGCGGGAGGCTATGAGCAGTTCTTC; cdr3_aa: CSVGRLAGGYEQFF
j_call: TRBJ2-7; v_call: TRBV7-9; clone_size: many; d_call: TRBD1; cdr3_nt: TGTGCCAGCAGCTTAGGGGACAGGGGGCACGAGCAGTACTTC; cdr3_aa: CASSLGDRGHEQYF
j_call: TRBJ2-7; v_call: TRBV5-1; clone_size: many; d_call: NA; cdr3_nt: TGCGCCAGCAGCTTGGATTACGAGCAGTACTTC; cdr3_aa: CASSLDYEQYF